The 8 T cell receptor beta chains below all came from one sample that was sequenced in a study of shared clonotypes between healthy human individuals (dated by TCRdb to about 2020). CD8 naive samples were CD45RO-negative cells positively selected for CCR7, giving a CD45RA+CCR7+ population that excluded TemRA cells. Libraries were constructed by the immunoSEQ multiplex PCR assay. TCRdb holds this immuneACCESS table with in-frame rearrangements only. Some clones are missing; in checked studies, unresolved V genes explain under half, and the rest has no known cause. The sample table records about 2,200,000 clones; 90% to 95% of these occur just once. The ten largest clones add up to around 1.7% of the sample. The sequencing input was naive CD8+ T cells from PBMCs. The cell subset or site label of this sample denotes: CD45RA+CCR7+. The receptors shown here come from a man aged 18 to 30 in good health. Some clones in this sample may be carry-over from other donors' samples.

The chain carries TRBV4-3 and TRBJ1-3; D remains unclear. The ends were cut back, 1 base at V and 9 bases at J, with 10 bases in the middle. The CDR3 runs to 13 residues. Germline loops: CDR1 LGHNA, CDR2 YSLEER. The CDR3 loop reads CASSQAVLGTIYF. The CDR3 coding sequence is TGCGCCAGCAGCCAAGCGGTCCTCGGCACCATATATTTT.

The chain joins TRBV7-3 to TRBJ2-1, with 11 bases matching TRBD1. The V gene end was trimmed by 1 base and the J gene end by 7 bases; junction bases not matched to a gene: 12. Per the germline V gene, CDR1 is SGHTA and CDR2 is FQGTGA. The CDR3 totals 18 residues. CDR3 protein: CASSLMGFGQGAQNEQFF. The DNA of the CDR3 is TGTGCCAGCAGCTTAATGGGGTTTGGACAGGGGGCGCAGAATGAGCAGTTCTTC. The whole variable domain, filled in from reference TRBV7-3 and TRBJ2-1, reads GAGVSQTPSNKVTEKGKYVELRCDPISGHTALYWYRQSLGQGPEFLIYFQGTGAADDSGLPNDRFFAVRPEGSVSTLKIQRTERGDSAVYLCASSLMGFGQGAQNEQFFGPGTRLTVL.

This clone came up once. This chain connects TRBV19 to TRBJ2-7, with TRBD1 identical over 8 bases. The CDR3 spans 15 residues. Germline values: CDR1 LNHDA, CDR2 SQIVND (reference sequence). V lost 1 base and J lost 3; bases outside the gene matches: 5. CDR3 amino acids: CASSIGFGTGYEQYF. The CDR3, as DNA: TGTGCCAGTAGTATAGGATTCGGGACAGGCTACGAGCAGTACTTC. Drawing the rest from reference TRBV19 and TRBJ2-7, the complete variable domain is DGGITQSPKYLFRKEGQNVTLSCEQNLNHDAMYWYRQDPGQGLRLIYYSQIVNDFQKGDIAEGYSVSREKKESFPLTVTSAQKNPTAFYLCASSIGFGTGYEQYFGPGTRLTVT.

Comments on this clone: The same CDR3 can be traced to other DNA sequences in this sample. The chain is built from TRBV27 and TRBJ2-1, with D unclear. The V and J ends lost 3 bases and 6 bases respectively, with 9 bases between them. From germline, CDR1 is MNHEY and CDR2 SMNVEV (reference sequence). The CDR3 has 13 amino acids. Written as DNA, the CDR3 is TGTGCCAGCAGTTTTCAAGGTGCCAATGAGCAGTTCTTC. It yields the protein CASSFQGANEQFF.

This clone was detected only once. This rearrangement joins TRBV28 to TRBJ2-1, with 7 positions matching TRBD2. V was pared by 5 bases and J by 5 bases, with 9 bases of the junction left unmatched. This CDR3 comprises 15 residues. Per the germline V gene, CDR1 is MDHEN and CDR2 is SYDVKM. The DNA for the CDR3 is TGTGCCAGCAGTGGGTGGCGGGAGTGGGACAATGAGCAGTTCTTC. Its protein is CASSGWREWDNEQFF.

This rearrangement joins TRBV7-8 to TRBJ1-1, with unresolved D. This CDR3 has 16 amino acids. Deletions cut 5 bases from V and 0 bases from J, with 16 bases between. Germline V lookup: CDR1 SGHVS, CDR2 FQNEAQ. CDR3 in amino acids: CASSPNPGSMNTEAFF. The DNA for the CDR3 is TGTGCCAGCAGCCCAAACCCCGGCAGCATGAACACTGAAGCTTTCTTT.

The chain links TRBV4-1 to TRBJ2-5, with 10 bases aligning to TRBD2. The tail of the sequence fits TRBJ2-7 better, so the J call may be wrong. CDR1 is MGHRA, CDR2 YSYEKL, per germline. The CDR3 has 17 amino acids. For the CDR3, the DNA is TGCGCCAGCAGCTTTCGGACTAGCGGAAGTAGCTCCTACGAGCAGTACTTC. It specifies CASSFRTSGSSSYEQYF.

This chain links TRBV7-6 with TRBJ2-1; the match to TRBD1 covers 8 bases. The CDR3 spans 15 residues. Germline trimming cut 4 bases from V and 6 bases from J; bases unmatched to any gene: 8. Germline assignment: CDR1 SGHVS and CDR2 FNYEAQ. CDR3 in amino acids: CASSSGQGALNEQFF. The CDR3 nucleotides read TGTGCCAGCAGCTCCGGCCAGGGGGCCCTCAATGAGCAGTTCTTC.